These 21 T cell receptor beta chains share one sample of origin, sequenced in a study of cytomegalovirus exposure and HLA in healthy donors (dated by TCRdb to about 2017). The receptor library was made with the immunoSEQ multiplex PCR assay. For the multiplex PCR, a mixture combining 60 forward primers for TCR Vbeta segments and 13 reverse primers for TCR Jbeta segments was used. TCRdb limited this immuneACCESS table to in-frame rearrangements with V and J called. A share of clones is missing; checked studies link under half to unresolved V genes, and the rest is unexplained. For this sample there are some 150,000 clones; around 80% appear just once. The top ten clones comprise roughly 1.9% of the sample. The sample taken for sequencing was PBMCs. The receptors were sampled from a woman aged 40-49 years in good health and CMV-seronegative.

The chain joins TRBV4-3 to TRBJ1-4; D is unresolved. CDR1 LGHNA and CDR2 YSLEER come from the germline V gene. V was pared by 1 base and J by 10 bases, with 13 bases between. The CDR3 contains 14 residues. The CDR3, as DNA: TGCGCCAGCAGCCAAGGCCGCCGATTAGTAAAACTGTTTTTT. Amino acids: CASSQGRRLVKLFF.

V is TRBV29-1 and J is TRBJ2-1; 8 bases line up with TRBD2. Germline assignment: CDR1 SQVTM and CDR2 ANQGSEA. The CDR3 extends over 14 amino acids. Trimming at V came to 4 bases and at J to 7 bases, leaving 9 bases not matched to a gene. The CDR3 sequence: CSVGLSSGPNEQFF. In DNA, the CDR3 is TGCAGCGTTGGCCTTTCTAGCGGGCCTAATGAGCAGTTCTTC.

The chain has TRBV5-6 and TRBJ2-7, with D possibly matching TRBD2 (6 bases). CDR1 is SGHDT and CDR2 is YYEEEE in the germline V gene. V was pared by 4 bases and J by 2 bases, with 19 bases between. The CDR3 has 16 amino acids. The CDR3 DNA is TGTGCCAGCAGCCAAACACACGGGAGCGGCACCTACGAGCAGTACTTC. Residues: CASSQTHGSGTYEQYF. Variable domain in full (rest from reference TRBV5-6 and TRBJ2-7): DAGVTQSPTHLIKTRGQQVTLRCSPKSGHDTVSWYQQALGQGPQFIFQYYEEEERQRGNFPDRFSGHQFPNYSSELNVNALLLGDSALYLCASSQTHGSGTYEQYFGPGTRLTVT.

The chain carries TRBV5-4 and TRBJ2-6; maybe TRBD2 (6 bases). Germline V lookup: CDR1 SGHNT, CDR2 YYREEE (reference sequence). V was trimmed by 0 bases and J by 7 bases, leaving 11 bases between them. CDR3 length equals 15 residues. This CDR3 is CASSLVGGSANVLTF. CDR3 in DNA: TGTGCCAGCAGCTTGGTTGGGGGGAGCGCCAACGTCCTGACTTTC. Looking up the rest from reference TRBV5-4 and TRBJ2-6 gives the full variable domain: ETGVTQSPTHLIKTRGQQVTLRCSSQSGHNTVSWYQQALGQGPQFIFQYYREEENGRGNFPPRFSGLQFPNYSSELNVNALELDDSALYLCASSLVGGSANVLTFGAGSRLTVL.

The rearrangement joins TRBV5-6 to TRBJ2-3; D gene ambiguous. CDR1 is SGHDT, CDR2 YYEEEE, per germline. The CDR3 extends over 12 amino acids. V lost 2 bases and J 2 bases, leaving 3 bases between the germline ends. CDR3 region: CASSFITDTQYF. For the CDR3, the DNA is TGTGCCAGCAGCTTCATCACAGATACGCAGTATTTT.

V usage is TRBV28 and J usage is TRBJ1-4; D perhaps matches TRBD1 (5 bases). Germline values: CDR1 MDHEN, CDR2 SYDVKM. This CDR3 contains 15 residues. V lost 2 bases to trimming and J lost 5 bases, with 12 bases between them. The CDR3 DNA is TGTGCCAGCAGTTTAGCGGGGGGGTCCAATGAAAAACTGTTTTTT. This codes for CASSLAGGSNEKLFF.

The V call is TRBV10-3, the J call TRBJ1-2; 9 nucleotides match TRBD1. Germline CDR1 and CDR2: ENHRY and SYGVKD. V gave up 10 bases and J gave up 3 bases; unmatched junction bases: 6. This CDR3 contains 13 residues. The CDR3 region is CASTGGFYYGYTF. The DNA for the CDR3 is TGTGCCAGCACAGGGGGCTTCTACTATGGCTACACCTTC.

V is TRBV28 and J is TRBJ1-1; 8 bases are a match to TRBD1. The CDR3 contains 14 residues. Germline V CDR1 and CDR2: MDHEN, SYDVKM. Trimming cost V 6 bases and J 5 bases; bases outside gene matches: 8. The chain's CDR3 is CASSDRGGGTEAFF. In DNA, the CDR3 is TGTGCCAGCAGCGACAGGGGTGGGGGAACTGAAGCTTTCTTT.

The chain carries TRBV13 and TRBJ2-1, with 8 bases matching TRBD1. The germline V gene has CDR1 PRHDT and CDR2 FYEKMQ (reference sequence). J lost 12 bases, V lost 5 bases, and 6 bases had no gene match. CDR3 size: 12 residues. CDR3 residues: CASSPKGTGQFF. The CDR3, as DNA: TGTGCCAGCAGCCCAAAGGGGACAGGGCAGTTCTTC. Filled out from reference TRBV13 and TRBJ2-1, the complete variable domain reads AAGVIQSPRHLIKEKRETATLKCYPIPRHDTVYWYQQGPGQDPQFLISFYEKMQSDKGSIPDRFSAQQFSDYHSELNMSSLELGDSALYFCASSPKGTGQFFGPGTRLTVL.

The rearrangement joins TRBV7-9 to TRBJ2-7; the D gene is possibly TRBD1 (6 bases). V was cut by 1 base and J by 2 bases, with 12 bases left in between. CDR3 length: 15 amino acids. Germline V gene data show CDR1 as SEHNR and CDR2 as FQNEAQ (reference sequence). The CDR3 reads CASSLGYRVAYEQYF. The DNA for the CDR3 is TGTGCCAGCAGCTTAGGTTACAGGGTTGCCTACGAGCAGTACTTC.

This chain links TRBV11-2 with TRBJ1-2; D may be TRBD1 (5 bases). Germline V gives CDR1 SGHAT, CDR2 FQNNGV. Trimming removed 5 bases from V and 0 bases from J, with 13 bases in between. The CDR3 is made up of 15 amino acids. Here the CDR3 reads CASSPAEGANYGYTF. The CDR3 nucleotides read TGTGCCAGCAGCCCCGCCGAAGGGGCTAACTATGGCTACACCTTC.

V gene TRBV27 combines with J gene TRBJ2-2; 7 nucleotides align to TRBD1. Germline V gene sequence: CDR1 MNHEY, CDR2 SMNVEV (reference sequence). The J segment lost 5 bases and the V segment lost 3 bases, leaving 6 bases of the junction unmatched. The CDR3 runs 15 residues. This chain's CDR3 is CASSFFYRGTGELFF. CDR3 in DNA: TGTGCCAGCAGTTTTTTTTACAGGGGAACCGGGGAGCTGTTTTTT.

The chain links TRBV27 to TRBJ2-3; D uncertain. Germline V CDR1 and CDR2: MNHEY, SMNVEV (reference sequence). This CDR3 has 14 amino acids. Trimming removed 3 bases at V and 0 bases at J, with 7 bases between. CDR3 nucleotide sequence: TGTGCCAGCAGTTTTTCTTTCAGCACAGATACGCAGTATTTT. As protein: CASSFSFSTDTQYF.

The chain uses TRBV6-5 and TRBJ2-7, with D perhaps matching TRBD1 (6 bases). The germline V gene encodes CDR1 MNHEY and CDR2 SVGAGI. The ends were cut back, 5 bases at V and 2 bases at J, with 16 bases in the middle. The CDR3 is 15 amino acids. Written as DNA, the CDR3 is TGTGCCAGCAGTCGTCAGGGGAATAACCCCTACGAGCAGTACTTC. The encoded protein is CASSRQGNNPYEQYF.

Only a few counts were recorded for this clone. This chain links TRBV18 with TRBJ1-5; 10 nucleotides line up with TRBD1. The V segment lost 2 bases and the J segment 5 bases; nucleotides outside the gene matches: 3. This CDR3 region has 15 residues. Germline V lookup: CDR1 KGHSH, CDR2 LQKENI. As DNA, the CDR3 is TGTGCCAGCTCACCATCGGGACAGGGGTATCAGCCCCAGCATTTT. It is translated as CASSPSGQGYQPQHF.

The chain uses TRBV11-3 and TRBJ2-1, with a possible D match to TRBD2 (7 bases). This CDR3 comprises 17 residues. V lost 3 bases to trimming and J lost 7 bases, with 22 bases between them. Per germline, CDR1 SGHNT and CDR2 YENEEA. This CDR3 reads CASSLGGGGAAKNEQFF. In nucleotides, the CDR3 is TGTGCCAGCAGCTTGGGAGGGGGGGGAGCGGCTAAGAATGAGCAGTTCTTC.

CDR3 nucleotides: TGTGCCAGCAGAGCGAGACCCTATGAAGCTTTCTTT. Protein: CASRARPYEAFF. The chain has TRBV2 and TRBJ1-1, with D uncertain. The CDR3 length is 12 residues. Germline V gene sequence: CDR1 SNHLY, CDR2 FYNNEI. Trimming shortened V by 6 bases and J by 7 bases, and 12 bases separated the two germline ends.

The V call is TRBV19, the J call TRBJ1-5; TRBD1 might be the D (5 bases). The CDR3 is made up of 18 amino acids. Germline V gives CDR1 LNHDA, CDR2 SQIVND (reference sequence). With 2 bases removed from V and 2 bases from J, the gap between germline ends came to 19 bases. For the CDR3, the DNA is TGTGCCAGTAGTATAATGAAATACTTGACAGTGGGCAATCAGCCCCAGCATTTT. It codes for CASSIMKYLTVGNQPQHF.

This clone appeared a few times. The chain is built from TRBV9 and TRBJ2-7, with TRBD1 identical over 9 bases. Germline loops: CDR1 SGDLS, CDR2 YYNGEE. CDR3 size: 16 residues. With 3 bases clipped from V and 4 bases from J, the junction kept 11 bases outside the gene matches. The CDR3 DNA reads TGTGCCAGCAGCGGCTGGACAGGGGCGCAAATTTACGAGCAGTACTTC. Amino acids: CASSGWTGAQIYEQYF. Combining the CDR3 with reference TRBV9 and TRBJ2-7 gives the whole variable domain DSGVTQTPKHLITATGQRVTLRCSPRSGDLSVYWYQQSLDQGLQFLIQYYNGEERAKGNILERFSAQQFPDLHSELNLSSLELGDSALYFCASSGWTGAQIYEQYFGPGTRLTVT.

V and J are TRBV5-1 and TRBJ2-7; D is unresolved. Per germline, CDR1 SGHRS and CDR2 YFSETQ. Trimming took 0 bases from V and 0 from J, leaving 13 bases between them. The CDR3 spans 16 residues. The chain's CDR3 is CASSLGWRSSSYEQYF. Here the CDR3 DNA reads TGCGCCAGCAGCTTGGGGTGGCGGTCTAGCTCCTACGAGCAGTACTTC.

V usage is TRBV18 and J usage is TRBJ1-4, with D perhaps matching TRBD1 (6 bases). Trimming removed 4 bases from V and 4 bases from J, with 10 bases in between. Germline V gene data show CDR1 as KGHSH and CDR2 as LQKENI. The CDR3 covers 14 residues. The CDR3 protein is CASSLAGDNEKLFF. The CDR3 nucleotides read TGTGCCAGCTCACTGGCAGGGGATAATGAAAAACTGTTTTTT.